This TCR beta chain was observed in a study of response to subunit inactivated influenza vaccine. This clonotype was picked up a small number of times. Each CDR3 protein is one row after TCRdb ran MiXCR on the RT-PCR reads. The sample gives 500,000 or so distinct CDR3 sequences, about 15% of which show up once; 2.5% to 3.5% is in the top ten. The CDR3 totals 12 residues. V lost 6 bases and J 7 bases, leaving 16 bases between the germline ends. Germline V gives CDR1 DFQATT, CDR2 SNEGSKA (reference sequence). The sequencing here drew on CD4+ T cells sorted from PBMCs, taken around 25 months after vaccination. The chain recombines TRBV20-1 with TRBJ2-7, with a tentative D call TRBD1 (6 bases). The clonotype was recovered from a man aged 45-69 years who received an inactivated influenza vaccine. CDR3 coding DNA: TGCAGTGCCACAGGGACCGCCGGGGAGCAGTACTTC. Amino acid sequence: CSATGTAGEQYF.